The source of this TCR beta chain is a study of low-dose radiotherapy and immunotherapy resistance in tumors. The wider study: Dosing for Cohort 2 consisted of 1 Gy per fraction every two weeks, reaching a total of 13 Gy over 26 weeks.

Sample time point: before trial treatment. Donors were dosed with nivolumab and ipilimumab; they also received aspirin, low-dose cyclophosphamide and low-dose radiotherapy. This clonotype was found once. A much larger clone lies a single base off, so this may be a read error. The CDR3 totals 15 residues. Germline CDR1 and CDR2: GTSNPN and SVGIG (reference sequence). Alpha- and beta-chain coverage of first-strand cDNA came from TRAV- and TRBV-specific primers. TCRs were amplified for 15 to 25 PCR cycles with a constant-region primer and V-primer adapter. A single record per CDR3 protein comes from TCRdb applying MiXCR to the reads. Seen here are about 60,000 distinct CDR3 sequences, approximately 25% observed once, and the top ten hold roughly 5.6%.

The receptor's source is a male donor with prostate cancer. The genes are TRBV30 and TRBJ1-1; no firm D call. The starting material was PBMCs, obtained before treatment. The CDR3 region is CTWSEGFGQNTEAFF. CDR3 sequence (DNA): TGTACCTGGAGTGAAGGATTTGGGCAGAACACTGAAGCTTTCTTT.